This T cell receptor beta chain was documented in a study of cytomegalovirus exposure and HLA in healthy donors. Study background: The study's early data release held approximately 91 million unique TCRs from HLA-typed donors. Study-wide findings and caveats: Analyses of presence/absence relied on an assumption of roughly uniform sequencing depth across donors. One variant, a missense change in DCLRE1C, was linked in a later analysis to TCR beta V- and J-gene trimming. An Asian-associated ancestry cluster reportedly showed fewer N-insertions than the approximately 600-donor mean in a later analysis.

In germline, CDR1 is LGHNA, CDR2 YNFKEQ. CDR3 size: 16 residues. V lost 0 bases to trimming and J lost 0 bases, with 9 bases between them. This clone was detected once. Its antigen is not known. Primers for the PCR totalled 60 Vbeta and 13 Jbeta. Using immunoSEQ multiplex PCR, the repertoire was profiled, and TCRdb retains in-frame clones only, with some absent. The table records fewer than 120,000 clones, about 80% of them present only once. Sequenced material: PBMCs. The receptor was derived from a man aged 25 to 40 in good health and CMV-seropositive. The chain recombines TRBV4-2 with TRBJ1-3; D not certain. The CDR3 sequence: CASSQDWANSGNTIYF. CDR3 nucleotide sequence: TGTGCCAGCAGCCAAGATTGGGCCAACTCTGGAAACACCATATATTTT.